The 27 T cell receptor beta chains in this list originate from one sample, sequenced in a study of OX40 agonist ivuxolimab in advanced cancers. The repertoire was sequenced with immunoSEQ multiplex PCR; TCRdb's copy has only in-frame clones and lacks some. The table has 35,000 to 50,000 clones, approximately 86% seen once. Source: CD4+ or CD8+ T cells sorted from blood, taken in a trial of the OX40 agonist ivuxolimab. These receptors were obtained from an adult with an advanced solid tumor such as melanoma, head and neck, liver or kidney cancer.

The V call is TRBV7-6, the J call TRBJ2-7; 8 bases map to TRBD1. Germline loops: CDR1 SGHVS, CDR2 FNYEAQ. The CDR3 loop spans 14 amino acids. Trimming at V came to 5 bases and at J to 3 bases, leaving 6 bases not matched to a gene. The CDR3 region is CASSHRDRNYEQYF. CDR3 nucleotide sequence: TGTGCCAGCAGCCACCGGGACAGGAACTACGAGCAGTACTTC. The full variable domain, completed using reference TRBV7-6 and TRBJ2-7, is GAGVSQSPRYKVTKRGQDVALRCDPISGHVSLYWYRQALGQGPEFLTYFNYEAQQDKSGLPNDRFSAERPEGSISTLTIQRTEQRDSAMYRCASSHRDRNYEQYFGPGTRLTVT.

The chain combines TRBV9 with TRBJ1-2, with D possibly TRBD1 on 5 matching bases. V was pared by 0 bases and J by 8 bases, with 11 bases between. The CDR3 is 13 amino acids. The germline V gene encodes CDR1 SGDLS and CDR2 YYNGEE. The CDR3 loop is CASSVAAGQGYTF. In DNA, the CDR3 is TGTGCCAGCAGCGTAGCGGCAGGGCAAGGCTACACCTTC.

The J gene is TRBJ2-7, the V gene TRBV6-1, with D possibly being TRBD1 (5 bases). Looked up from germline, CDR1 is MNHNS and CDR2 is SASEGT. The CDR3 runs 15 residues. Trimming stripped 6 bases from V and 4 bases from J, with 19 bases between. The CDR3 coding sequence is TGTGCCAGCAGGGTTTACACAGGCCAAGGGTACGAGCAGTACTTC. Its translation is CASRVYTGQGYEQYF.

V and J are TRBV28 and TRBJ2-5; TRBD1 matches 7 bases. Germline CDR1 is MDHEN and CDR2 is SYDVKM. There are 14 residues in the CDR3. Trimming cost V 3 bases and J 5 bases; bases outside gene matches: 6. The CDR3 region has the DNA TGTGCCAGCAGTTTGGGACAGCTGACGGAGACCCAGTACTTC. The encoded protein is CASSLGQLTETQYF.

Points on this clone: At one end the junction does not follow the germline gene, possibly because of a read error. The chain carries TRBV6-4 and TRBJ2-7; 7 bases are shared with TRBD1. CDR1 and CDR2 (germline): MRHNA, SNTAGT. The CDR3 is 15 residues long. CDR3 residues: CASSYSGTGEREQYF. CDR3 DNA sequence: TGTGCCAGCAGTTACTCGGGAACAGGGGAGCGGGAGCAGTACTTC.

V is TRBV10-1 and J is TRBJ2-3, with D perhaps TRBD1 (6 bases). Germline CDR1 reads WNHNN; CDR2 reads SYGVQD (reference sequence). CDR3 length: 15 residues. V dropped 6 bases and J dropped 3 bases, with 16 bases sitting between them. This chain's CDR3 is CASRPYRVWTDTQYF. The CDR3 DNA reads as TGCGCCAGCAGGCCGTACAGGGTGTGGACAGATACGCAGTATTTT.

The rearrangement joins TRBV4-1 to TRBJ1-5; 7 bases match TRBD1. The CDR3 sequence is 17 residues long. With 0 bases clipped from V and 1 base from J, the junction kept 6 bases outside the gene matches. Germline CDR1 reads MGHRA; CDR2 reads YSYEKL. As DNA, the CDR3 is TGCGCCAGCAGCCAAGAACAGGGGTTTCGGAGCAATCAGCCCCAGCATTTT. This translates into CASSQEQGFRSNQPQHF.

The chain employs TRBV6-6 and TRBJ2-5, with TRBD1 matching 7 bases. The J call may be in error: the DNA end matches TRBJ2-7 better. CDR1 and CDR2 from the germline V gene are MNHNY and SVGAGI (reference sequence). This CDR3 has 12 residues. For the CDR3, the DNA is TGTGCCAGCAGTACAGGGGCGAACGAGCAGTACTTC. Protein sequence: CASSTGANEQYF.

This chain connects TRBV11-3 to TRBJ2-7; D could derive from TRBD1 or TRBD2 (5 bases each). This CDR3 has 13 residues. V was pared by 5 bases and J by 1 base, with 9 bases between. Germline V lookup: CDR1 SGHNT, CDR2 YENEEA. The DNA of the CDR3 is TGTGCCAGCAGCGGGGGACCGTCCTACGAGCAGTACTTC. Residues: CASSGGPSYEQYF.

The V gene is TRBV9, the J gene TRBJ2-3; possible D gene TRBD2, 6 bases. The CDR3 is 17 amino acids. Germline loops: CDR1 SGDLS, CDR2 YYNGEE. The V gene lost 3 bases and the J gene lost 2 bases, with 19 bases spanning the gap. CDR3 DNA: TGTGCCAGCAGCGCCAGCGAAGTGTGGAGGGACACAGATACGCAGTATTTT. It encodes CASSASEVWRDTDTQYF. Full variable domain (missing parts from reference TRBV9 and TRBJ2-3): DSGVTQTPKHLITATGQRVTLRCSPRSGDLSVYWYQQSLDQGLQFLIQYYNGEERAKGNILERFSAQQFPDLHSELNLSSLELGDSALYFCASSASEVWRDTDTQYFGPGTRLTVL.

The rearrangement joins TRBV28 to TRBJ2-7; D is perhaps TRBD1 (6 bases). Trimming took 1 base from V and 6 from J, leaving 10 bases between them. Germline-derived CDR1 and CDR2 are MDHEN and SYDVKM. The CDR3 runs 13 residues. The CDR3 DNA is TGTGCCAGCAGTTTATCGAGACAGGCCGAGCAGTACTTC. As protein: CASSLSRQAEQYF.

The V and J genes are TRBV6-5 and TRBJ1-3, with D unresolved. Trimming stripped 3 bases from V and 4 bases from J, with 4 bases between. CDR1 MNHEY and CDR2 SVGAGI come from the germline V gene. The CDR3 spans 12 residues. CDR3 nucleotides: TGTGCCAGCAGTTATGGGGGAAACACCATATATTTT. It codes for CASSYGGNTIYF.

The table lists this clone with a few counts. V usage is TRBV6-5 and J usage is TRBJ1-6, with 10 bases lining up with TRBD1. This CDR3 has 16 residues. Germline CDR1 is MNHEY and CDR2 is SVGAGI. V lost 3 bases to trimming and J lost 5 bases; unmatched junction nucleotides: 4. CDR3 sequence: CASSYWTGGNNSPLHF. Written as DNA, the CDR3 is TGTGCCAGCAGTTATTGGACAGGGGGAAATAATTCACCCCTCCACTTT.

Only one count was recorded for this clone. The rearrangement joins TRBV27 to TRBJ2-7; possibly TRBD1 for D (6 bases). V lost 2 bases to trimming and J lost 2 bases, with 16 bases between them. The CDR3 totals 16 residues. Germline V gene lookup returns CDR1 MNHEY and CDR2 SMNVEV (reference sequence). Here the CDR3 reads CASSLIYSSGAYEQYF. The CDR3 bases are TGTGCCAGCAGTTTAATCTACAGTTCAGGGGCCTACGAGCAGTACTTC.

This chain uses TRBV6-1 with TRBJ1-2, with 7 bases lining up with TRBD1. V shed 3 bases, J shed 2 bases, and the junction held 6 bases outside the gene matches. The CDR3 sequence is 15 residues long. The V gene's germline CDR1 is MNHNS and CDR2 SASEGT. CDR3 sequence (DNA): TGTGCCAGCAGTGATGAGGGCAGGGGGAACTATGGCTACACCTTC. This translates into CASSDEGRGNYGYTF.

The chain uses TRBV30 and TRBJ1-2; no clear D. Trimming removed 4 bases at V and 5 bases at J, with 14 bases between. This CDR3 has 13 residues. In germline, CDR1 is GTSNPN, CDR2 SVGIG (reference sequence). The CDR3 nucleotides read TGTGCCTGGAACCCCCAGACGTCTTATGGCTACACCTTC. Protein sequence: CAWNPQTSYGYTF.

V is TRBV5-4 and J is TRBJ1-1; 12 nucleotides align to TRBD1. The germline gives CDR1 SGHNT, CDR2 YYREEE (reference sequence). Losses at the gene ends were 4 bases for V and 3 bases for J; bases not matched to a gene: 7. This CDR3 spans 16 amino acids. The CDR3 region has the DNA TGTGCCAGCAGCCAGGGACAGGGGGCAGGGTACACTGAAGCTTTCTTT. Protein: CASSQGQGAGYTEAFF.

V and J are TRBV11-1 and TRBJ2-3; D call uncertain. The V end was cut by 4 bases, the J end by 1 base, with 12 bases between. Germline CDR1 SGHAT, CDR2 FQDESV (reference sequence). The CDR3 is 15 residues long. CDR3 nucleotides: TGTGCCAGCAGCTCATTCACAGTGGGCACAGATACGCAGTATTTT. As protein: CASSSFTVGTDTQYF.

The CDR3 loop is CASSVEGAGETQYF. The CDR3 coding sequence is TGTGCCAGCAGCGTAGAGGGGGCAGGGGAGACCCAGTACTTC. The chain is built from TRBV9 and TRBJ2-5, with 7 bases that match TRBD1. Germline V lookup: CDR1 SGDLS, CDR2 YYNGEE. J gave up 5 bases and V 0 bases, and 4 bases lay outside the gene matches. This CDR3 is built from 14 residues.

The CDR3 reads CASTTGVGNTIYF. CDR3 nucleotides: TGTGCCAGCACAACAGGGGTCGGAAACACCATATATTTT. The chain links TRBV18 to TRBJ1-3, with 7 bases lining up with TRBD1. The V gene end was trimmed by 8 bases and the J gene end by 4 bases; junction bases not matched to a gene: 5. Germline V gene lookup returns CDR1 KGHSH and CDR2 LQKENI. The CDR3 extends over 13 amino acids.

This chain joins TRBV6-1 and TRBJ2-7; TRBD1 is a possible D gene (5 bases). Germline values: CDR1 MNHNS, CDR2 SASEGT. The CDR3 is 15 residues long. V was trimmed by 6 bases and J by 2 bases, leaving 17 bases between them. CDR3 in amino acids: CASRPVWTLTYEQYF. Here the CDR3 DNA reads TGTGCCAGCAGACCGGTGTGGACATTGACCTACGAGCAGTACTTC.

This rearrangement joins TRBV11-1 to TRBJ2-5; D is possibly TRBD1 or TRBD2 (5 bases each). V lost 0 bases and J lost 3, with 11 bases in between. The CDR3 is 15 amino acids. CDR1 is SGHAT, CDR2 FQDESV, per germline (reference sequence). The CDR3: CASSLAGRKKETQYF. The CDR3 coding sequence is TGTGCCAGCAGCTTAGCGGGACGGAAAAAAGAGACCCAGTACTTC.

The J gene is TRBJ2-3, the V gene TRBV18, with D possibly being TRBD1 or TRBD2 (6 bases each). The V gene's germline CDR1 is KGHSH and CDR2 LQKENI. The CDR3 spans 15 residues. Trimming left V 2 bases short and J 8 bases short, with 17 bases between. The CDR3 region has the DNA TGTGCCAGCTCACCAAATCTTTCGGGGGCAGGTACGCAGTATTTT. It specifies CASSPNLSGAGTQYF.

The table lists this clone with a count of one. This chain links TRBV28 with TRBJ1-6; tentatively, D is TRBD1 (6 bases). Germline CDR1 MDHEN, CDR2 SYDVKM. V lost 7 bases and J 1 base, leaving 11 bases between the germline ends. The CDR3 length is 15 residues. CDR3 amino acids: CASTGGLSYNSPLHF. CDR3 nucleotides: TGTGCCAGCACGGGGGGGCTATCCTATAATTCACCCCTCCACTTT.

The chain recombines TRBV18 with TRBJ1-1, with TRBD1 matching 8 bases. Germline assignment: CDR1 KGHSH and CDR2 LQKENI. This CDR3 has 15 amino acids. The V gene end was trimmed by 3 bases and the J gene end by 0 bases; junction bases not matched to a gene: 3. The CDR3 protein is CASSPLDRVNTEAFF. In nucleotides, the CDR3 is TGTGCCAGCTCACCCCTGGACAGGGTGAACACTGAAGCTTTCTTT.

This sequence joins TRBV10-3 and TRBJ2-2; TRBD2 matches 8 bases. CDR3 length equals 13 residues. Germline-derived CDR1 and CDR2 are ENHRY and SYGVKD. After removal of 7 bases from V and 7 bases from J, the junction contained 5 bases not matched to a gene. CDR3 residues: CAITRREDGELFF. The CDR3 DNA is TGTGCCATCACGCGGCGGGAGGACGGGGAGCTGTTTTTT.

The CDR3 is CASSLGTRVRGEQFF. The CDR3, as DNA: TGTGCCAGCAGCTTAGGGACTAGGGTTCGGGGTGAGCAGTTCTTC. The V call is TRBV7-3, the J call TRBJ2-1; 8 positions agree with TRBD2. In germline, CDR1 is SGHTA, CDR2 FQGTGA. The CDR3 runs 15 residues. With 2 bases clipped from V and 9 bases from J, the junction kept 9 bases outside the gene matches.